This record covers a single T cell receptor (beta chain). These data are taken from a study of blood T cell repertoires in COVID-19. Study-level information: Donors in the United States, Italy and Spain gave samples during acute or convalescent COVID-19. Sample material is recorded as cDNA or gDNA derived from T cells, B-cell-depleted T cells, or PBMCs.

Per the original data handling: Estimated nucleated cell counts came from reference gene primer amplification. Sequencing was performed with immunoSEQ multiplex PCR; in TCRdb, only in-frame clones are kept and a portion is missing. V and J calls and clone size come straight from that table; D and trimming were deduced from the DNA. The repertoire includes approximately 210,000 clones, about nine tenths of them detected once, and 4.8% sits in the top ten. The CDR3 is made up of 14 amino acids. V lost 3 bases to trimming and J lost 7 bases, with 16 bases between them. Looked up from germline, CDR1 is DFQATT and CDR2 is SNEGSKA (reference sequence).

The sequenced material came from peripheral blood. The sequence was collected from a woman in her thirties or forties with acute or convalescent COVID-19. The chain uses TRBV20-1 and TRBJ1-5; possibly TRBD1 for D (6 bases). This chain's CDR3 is CSASPGHLGQPQHF. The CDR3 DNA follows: TGCAGTGCTAGTCCGGGACACCTAGGGCAGCCCCAGCATTTT.